The present T cell receptor (beta chain) was sequenced within a study of STAT5B mutations in CD4+ large granular lymphocyte leukemia. Study findings and constraints: No patients shared main leukemic clonotypes, though roughly 27% appeared at low frequency elsewhere.

Repertoires were generated with immunoSEQ multiplex PCR, while TCRdb's copy carries only in-frame clones and drops some. The sample has fewer than 25,000 clones, 65% to 85% seen once. Germline CDR1 SGHVS, CDR2 FQNEAQ. This CDR3 has 11 residues. V lost 1 base, J lost 13 bases, and 7 bases lay in between. Control samples were healthy donors' buffy coats. Comment on this clone: Antigen specificity is unknown.

Sequencing was performed on CD4+ T cells from blood buffy coats. The chain combines TRBV7-8 with TRBJ1-4; D is unresolved. The clonotype comes from a human donor in good health. The CDR3 protein is CASSLGDLLFF. In DNA form, the CDR3 reads TGTGCCAGCAGCTTAGGGGATCTACTGTTTTTT.